This paragraph covers one T cell receptor (beta chain) sequence. Its antigen specificity is not known. No quality values exist for individual bases; no much larger clone is one base distant. TCRbeta CDR3 regions were amplified from genomic DNA using the immunoSEQ Assay, a bias-controlled multiplex PCR. In the authors' own workflow: The number of nucleated cells in each sample was estimated by amplification of reference gene primers within the assay. To quantify the absolute abundance of each unique TCRbeta CDR3 rearrangement, sequence reads were collapsed and filtered. For each sample, productive Simpson clonality was calculated as the square root of Simpson's diversity index over productive rearrangements. This is the immuneACCESS table as TCRdb keeps it, with only in-frame sequences that have V and J called. A part of the clones is gone; compared with another copy, unresolved V genes explain less than half, and the rest is unexplained. V and J calls and clone size come straight from that table; D and trimming were deduced from the DNA. The sample table holds 150,000 to 200,000 clones, of which approximately 80% were seen once. In total, the top ten clones hold about 5% of the sample.

The CDR3 goes from the cysteine to the phenylalanine over 14 residues. The only DNA kept is the CDR3, 42 bases in frame from the first base. V gives up 1 base and J gives up 6 bases, and the segment between their germline ends measures 13 bases. The germline V gene encodes CDR1 KGHSH and CDR2 LQKENI. Participants in the prospective study were aged about 18 to 100 years, lived in about two dozen United States geographic areas, and enrolled through a virtual design. To assign participants to cohorts, the prospective study relied on clinical history that participants themselves reported in a screening survey and a study questionnaire. A participant counted as exposed if, within 2 weeks of entering the study, that participant had been in contact with someone who had a PCR-confirmed or clinician-diagnosed COVID-19 case. Mobile phlebotomists in the prospective study collected whole blood, serum and a nasopharyngeal or oropharyngeal swab from every participant. Participants in the prospective study had the option to provide additional blood draws and questionnaires over a roughly two-month period. Prospective study blood samples were shipped either frozen or at room temperature before DNA extraction.

The data are from a study of blood T cell repertoires in COVID-19 (dated by TCRdb to 2020 to 2022). With respect to the entire study: Samples covering the acute and convalescent phases of COVID-19 were provided by collaborators in the United States, Italy and Spain. The prospective study material was composed of cDNA or gDNA derived from T cells, B-cell-depleted T cells, or PBMCs. Deeply sampled blood TCRbeta repertoires from subjects exposed to, actively infected with, or recovered from COVID-19 were included in the dataset. The repertoires were released in a freely available public database intended as a resource for research on the immune response to SARS-CoV-2. The samples were drawn from the first 160 participants of the ongoing ImmuneRACE study and from 1,254 subjects provided by 6 global collaborators. Sample metadata almost always included a de-identified subject ID, COVID-19 status, age in years and sex. Where HLA class I and class II types were available, the types were taken from metadata supplied by the sample provider, not from assay-based typing. The research as a whole found: How much clinical and demographic metadata was included differed by source and by participant, and the metadata was provided uncurated.

This TCR was sampled from a man in his 70s who had been exposed to COVID-19. The sample comprised PBMCs or T cells enriched from blood (not recorded which). The chain is made from TRBV18 and TRBJ2-7, with TRBD1 as a weak D call on 7 bases. The sequenced DNA is TGTGCCAGCTCACCACAGGAGGGGGCTTTCGAGCAGTACTTC. This yields the protein CASSPQEGAFEQYF.